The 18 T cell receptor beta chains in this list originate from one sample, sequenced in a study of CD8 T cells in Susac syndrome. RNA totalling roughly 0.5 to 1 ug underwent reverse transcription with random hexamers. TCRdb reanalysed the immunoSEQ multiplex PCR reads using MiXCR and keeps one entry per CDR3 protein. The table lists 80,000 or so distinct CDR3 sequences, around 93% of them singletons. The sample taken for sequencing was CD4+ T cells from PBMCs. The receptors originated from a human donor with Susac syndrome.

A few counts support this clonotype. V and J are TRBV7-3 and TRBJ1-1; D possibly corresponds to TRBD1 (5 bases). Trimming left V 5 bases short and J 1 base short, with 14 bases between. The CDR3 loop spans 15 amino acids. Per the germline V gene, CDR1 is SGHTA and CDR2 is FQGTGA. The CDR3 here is CASSLNPGGNTEAFF. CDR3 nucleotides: TGTGCCAGCAGCCTAAACCCCGGGGGGAACACTGAAGCTTTCTTT.

The DNA of the CDR3 is TGTGCCAGCAGCTTAGATCCGGTCTCCTACGAGCAGTACTTC. Its protein is CASSLDPVSYEQYF. The J gene is TRBJ2-7, the V gene TRBV7-9; D call uncertain. Germline CDR1 reads SEHNR; CDR2 reads FQNEAQ (reference sequence). Between the trimmed V and J ends, which lost 1 base and 0 bases, there was a span of 7 bases. The CDR3 sequence is 14 residues long.

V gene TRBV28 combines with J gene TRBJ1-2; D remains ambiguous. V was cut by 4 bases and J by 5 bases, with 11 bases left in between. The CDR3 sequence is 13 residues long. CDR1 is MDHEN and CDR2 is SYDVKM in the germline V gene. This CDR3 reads CASSSSILYGYTF. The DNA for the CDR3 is TGTGCCAGCAGTTCCTCGATACTTTATGGCTACACCTTC.

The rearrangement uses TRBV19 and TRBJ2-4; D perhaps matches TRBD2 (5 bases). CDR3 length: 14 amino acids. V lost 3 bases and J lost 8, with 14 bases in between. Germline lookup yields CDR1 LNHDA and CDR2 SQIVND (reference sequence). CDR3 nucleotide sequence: TGTGCCAGTAGTATGAATCCGGGGTGGGACATTCAGTACTTC. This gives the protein CASSMNPGWDIQYF. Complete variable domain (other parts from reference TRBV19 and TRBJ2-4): DGGITQSPKYLFRKEGQNVTLSCEQNLNHDAMYWYRQDPGQGLRLIYYSQIVNDFQKGDIAEGYSVSREKKESFPLTVTSAQKNPTAFYLCASSMNPGWDIQYFGAGTRLSVL.

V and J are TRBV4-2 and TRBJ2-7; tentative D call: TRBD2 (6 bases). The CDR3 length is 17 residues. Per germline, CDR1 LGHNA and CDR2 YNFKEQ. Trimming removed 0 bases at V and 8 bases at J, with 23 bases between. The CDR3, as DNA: TGTGCCAGCAGCCAAGATGGAAGGCCCGGGGGTGACTCCCAGCAGTACTTC. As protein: CASSQDGRPGGDSQQYF.

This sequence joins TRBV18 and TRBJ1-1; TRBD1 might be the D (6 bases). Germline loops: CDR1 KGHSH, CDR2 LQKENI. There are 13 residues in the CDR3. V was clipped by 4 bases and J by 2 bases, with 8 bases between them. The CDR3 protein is CASSQGDNTEAFF. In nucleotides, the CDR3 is TGTGCCAGCTCACAGGGGGATAACACTGAAGCTTTCTTT.

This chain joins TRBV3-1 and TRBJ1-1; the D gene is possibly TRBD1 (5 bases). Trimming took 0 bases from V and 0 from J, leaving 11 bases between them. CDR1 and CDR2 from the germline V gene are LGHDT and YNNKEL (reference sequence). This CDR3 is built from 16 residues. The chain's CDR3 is CASSQDRGRLNTEAFF. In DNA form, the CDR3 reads TGTGCCAGCAGCCAAGATCGGGGCAGGCTGAACACTGAAGCTTTCTTT.

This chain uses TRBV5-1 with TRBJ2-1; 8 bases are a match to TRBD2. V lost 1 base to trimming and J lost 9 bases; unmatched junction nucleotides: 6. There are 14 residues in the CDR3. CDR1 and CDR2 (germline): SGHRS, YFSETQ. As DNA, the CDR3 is TGCGCCAGCAGCTTGTCAGCGGGAGAGGGTGAGCAGTTCTTC. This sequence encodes CASSLSAGEGEQFF.

The CDR3 nucleotides are TGTGCCAGCAGTTTTTCCGTACAGACAGGGGTTCGAGATACGCAGTATTTT. It encodes CASSFSVQTGVRDTQYF. The gene calls are TRBV27 and TRBJ2-3; TRBD1 aligns across 8 bases. CDR3 length: 17 residues. Trimming took 3 bases from V and 5 from J; bases not matched to a gene: 13. CDR1 and CDR2 (germline): MNHEY, SMNVEV (reference sequence).

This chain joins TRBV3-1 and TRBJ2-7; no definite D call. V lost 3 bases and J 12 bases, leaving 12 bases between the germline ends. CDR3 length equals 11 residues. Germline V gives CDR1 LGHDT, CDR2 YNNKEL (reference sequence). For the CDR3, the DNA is TGTGCCAGCAGCCACCGTGGCGGAACGTACTTC. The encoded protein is CASSHRGGTYF.

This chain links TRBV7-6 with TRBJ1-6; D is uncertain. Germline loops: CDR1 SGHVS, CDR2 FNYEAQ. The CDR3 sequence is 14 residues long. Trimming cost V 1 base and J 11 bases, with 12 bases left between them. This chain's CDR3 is CASSLGGSRAPLHF. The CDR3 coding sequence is TGTGCCAGCAGCTTAGGAGGCTCACGGGCACCCCTCCACTTT.

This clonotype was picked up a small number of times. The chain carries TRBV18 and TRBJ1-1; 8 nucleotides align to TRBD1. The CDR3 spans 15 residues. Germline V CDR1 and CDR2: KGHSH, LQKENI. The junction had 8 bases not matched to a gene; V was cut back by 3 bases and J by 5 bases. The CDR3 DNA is TGTGCCAGCTCACCCGGGACAGGTAGTGGAACTGAAGCTTTCTTT. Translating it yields CASSPGTGSGTEAFF.

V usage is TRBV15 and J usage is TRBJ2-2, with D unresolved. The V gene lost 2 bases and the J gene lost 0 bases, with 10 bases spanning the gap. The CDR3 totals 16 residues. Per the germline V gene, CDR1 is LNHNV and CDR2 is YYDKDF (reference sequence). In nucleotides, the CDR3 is TGTGCCACCAGCAGAAGTGGAAAGACGAACACCGGGGAGCTGTTTTTT. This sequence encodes CATSRSGKTNTGELFF.

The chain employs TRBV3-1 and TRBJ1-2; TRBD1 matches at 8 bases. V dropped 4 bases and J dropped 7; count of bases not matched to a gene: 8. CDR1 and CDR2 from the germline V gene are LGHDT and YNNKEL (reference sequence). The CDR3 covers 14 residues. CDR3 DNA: TGTGCCAGCAGCCCGGGGACAGGCGTCTCTGGCTACACCTTC. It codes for CASSPGTGVSGYTF.

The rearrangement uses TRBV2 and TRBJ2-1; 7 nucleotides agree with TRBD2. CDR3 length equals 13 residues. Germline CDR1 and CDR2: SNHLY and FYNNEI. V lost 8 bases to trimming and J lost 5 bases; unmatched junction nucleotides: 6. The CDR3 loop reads CASEWGGNNEQFF. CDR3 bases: TGTGCCAGCGAGTGGGGGGGGAACAATGAGCAGTTCTTC.

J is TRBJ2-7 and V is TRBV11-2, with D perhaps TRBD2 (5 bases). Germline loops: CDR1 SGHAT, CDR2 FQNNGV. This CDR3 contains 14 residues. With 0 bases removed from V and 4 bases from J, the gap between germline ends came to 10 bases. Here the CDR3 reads CASSLDLATYEQYF. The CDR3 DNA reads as TGTGCCAGCAGCTTAGATCTAGCAACTTACGAGCAGTACTTC.

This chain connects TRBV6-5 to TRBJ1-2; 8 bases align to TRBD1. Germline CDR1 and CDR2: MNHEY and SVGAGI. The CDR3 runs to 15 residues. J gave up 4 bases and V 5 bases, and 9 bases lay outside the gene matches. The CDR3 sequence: CASSLRGQGTYGYTF. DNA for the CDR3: TGTGCCAGCAGTCTCCGCGGACAGGGCACCTATGGCTACACCTTC.

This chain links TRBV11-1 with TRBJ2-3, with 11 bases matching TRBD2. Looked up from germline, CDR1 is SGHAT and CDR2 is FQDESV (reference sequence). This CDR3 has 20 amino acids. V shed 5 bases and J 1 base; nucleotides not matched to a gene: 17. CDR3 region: CASSPLYGTSGSRRTDTQYF. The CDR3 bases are TGTGCCAGCAGCCCCTTATATGGCACTAGCGGGAGTCGCCGCACAGATACGCAGTATTTT.